This TCR beta chain was observed in a study of T cells after yellow fever vaccination. General observations from the study: The presence of abundant clonotypes contaminating from the bulk population was possible in FACS-sorted repertoires.

TCRdb recomputed calls from the 5' RACE reads with MiXCR, one row per CDR3 protein. The sample gives roughly 300,000 distinct CDR3 sequences, 6.8% of which show up once; about 18% is in the top ten. CDR3 length: 16 residues. V shed 3 bases and J shed 1 base, with 14 bases lying between them. Germline values: CDR1 LGHNA, CDR2 YSLEER. Turning to this clonotype: Its specificity is not known.

The chain recombines TRBV4-3 with TRBJ2-3; D possibly corresponds to TRBD1 (6 bases). The sequence came from a man aged 18 to 35 who received the YFV17D yellow fever vaccine. The sample was PBMCs, taken approximately 47 days after the first yellow fever vaccination. The CDR3 DNA follows: TGCGCCAGCAGCCAGAGTCACAGGGACGGCACAGATACGCAGTATTTT. Translation gives CASSQSHRDGTDTQYF.